The 32 T cell receptor beta chains reported below all come from one sample, sequenced in a study of blood T cell repertoires in COVID-19. Assay used: immunoSEQ multiplex PCR; TCRdb lists only in-frame clones, some missing. The sample shows 150,000 to 180,000 clones, approximately 86% of them seen only once. The sequenced material came from peripheral blood. The receptors were sampled from a man aged 60 to 69 with COVID-19, enrolled during active disease.

The chain carries TRBV3-1 (or the pseudogene TRBV3-2) and TRBJ2-5; 11 positions match TRBD2. The trim removed 4 bases at V and 4 bases at J, leaving 2 bases unmatched. Germline V gene lookup returns CDR1 LGHDT and CDR2 YNNKEL (reference sequence). The CDR3 runs 14 residues. In DNA form, the CDR3 reads TGTGCCAGCAGCCGCGGACTAGCGGGAGAGACCCAGTACTTC. This sequence encodes CASSRGLAGETQYF.

The chain is built from TRBV18 and TRBJ1-2, with a weak D call TRBD1 (6 bases). This CDR3 contains 15 residues. V dropped 3 bases and J dropped 5 bases, with 16 bases sitting between them. In germline, CDR1 is KGHSH, CDR2 LQKENI. The DNA of the CDR3 is TGTGCCAGCTCACCCGGGGCGGACAGAGCTTATGGCTACACCTTC. Its protein is CASSPGADRAYGYTF.

CDR3 in amino acids: CASSLTTDSNQPQHF. The CDR3 bases are TGTGCCAGCAGCTTAACGACAGATAGCAATCAGCCCCAGCATTTT. The chain has TRBV11-2 and TRBJ1-5, with a tentative D call TRBD1 (5 bases). CDR1 and CDR2 (germline): SGHAT, FQNNGV. V lost 2 bases, J lost 0 bases, and 8 bases lay in between. This CDR3 region has 15 residues.

The chain joins TRBV15 to TRBJ1-2; no firm D call. V shed 1 base and J shed 5 bases, with 11 bases lying between them. This CDR3 comprises 14 residues. CDR1 and CDR2 from the germline V gene are LNHNV and YYDKDF (reference sequence). The CDR3, as DNA: TGTGCCACCAGCAGAGGAGGAGGGATATATGGCTACACCTTC. Translation gives CATSRGGGIYGYTF.

This clone has just one count. V usage is TRBV4-2 and J usage is TRBJ1-4; TRBD1 matches at 9 bases. The CDR3 extends over 14 amino acids. The trim removed 6 bases at V and 5 bases at J, leaving 4 bases unmatched. Germline V gene data show CDR1 as LGHNA and CDR2 as YNFKEQ. The CDR3 region is CASSPDRGNEKLFF. The CDR3 DNA is TGTGCCAGCAGTCCGGACAGGGGCAATGAAAAACTGTTTTTT.

The chain employs TRBV5-4 and TRBJ2-2; perhaps TRBD1 as D (6 bases). Germline lookup yields CDR1 SGHNT and CDR2 YYREEE (reference sequence). Trimming shortened V by 4 bases and J by 4 bases, and 14 bases separated the two germline ends. The CDR3 runs 15 residues. CDR3 in DNA: TGTGCCAGCAGCAACAGGGAAGTGAGCACCGGGGAGCTGTTTTTT. It yields the protein CASSNREVSTGELFF.

CDR3 sequence: CASSLKLAGPTDTQYF. The CDR3 region has the DNA TGTGCCAGCAGCTTAAAACTAGCGGGGCCCACAGATACGCAGTATTTT. The chain carries TRBV7-9 and TRBJ2-3, with 10 bases fitting TRBD2. Germline loops: CDR1 SEHNR, CDR2 FQNEAQ (reference sequence). The junction had 4 bases not matched to a gene; V was cut back by 2 bases and J by 2 bases. CDR3 length equals 16 residues.

This sequence joins TRBV24-1 and TRBJ1-2, with TRBD1 identical over 8 bases. Germline CDR1 reads KGHDR; CDR2 reads SFDVKD. J lost 6 bases, V lost 3 bases, and 11 bases had no gene match. The CDR3 is 16 amino acids. The CDR3 loop is CATSDNLPRGHNGYTF. CDR3 nucleotides: TGTGCCACCAGTGATAACCTGCCCAGGGGGCATAATGGCTACACCTTC.

This clone was picked up a small number of times. The chain carries TRBV5-4 and TRBJ2-7; the match to TRBD2 covers 8 bases. CDR1 SGHNT and CDR2 YYREEE come from the germline V gene (reference sequence). With 5 bases clipped from V and 3 bases from J, the junction kept 10 bases outside the gene matches. The CDR3 sequence is 15 residues long. This CDR3 reads CASRASSGSNYEQYF. DNA for the CDR3: TGTGCCAGCAGGGCATCTAGCGGGTCCAACTACGAGCAGTACTTC.

The chain is built from TRBV20-1 and TRBJ2-7, with D unclear. Trimming removed 3 bases at V and 1 base at J, with 7 bases between. The CDR3 consists of 12 residues. Germline CDR1 and CDR2: DFQATT and SNEGSKA (reference sequence). Here the CDR3 reads CSASVQSYEQYF. The CDR3 coding sequence is TGCAGTGCTAGTGTACAGTCCTACGAGCAGTACTTC.

The chain recombines TRBV4-3 with TRBJ1-2; TRBD1 aligns across 10 bases. The trim removed 0 bases at V and 4 bases at J, leaving 8 bases unmatched. The germline V gene encodes CDR1 LGHNA and CDR2 YSLEER. This CDR3 is built from 17 residues. CDR3 protein: CASSQDFGRQGAYGYTF. DNA of the CDR3: TGCGCCAGCAGCCAAGATTTCGGGAGACAGGGGGCCTATGGCTACACCTTC.

This rearrangement joins TRBV19 to TRBJ2-7, with 12 bases aligning to TRBD2. V shed 6 bases, J shed 7 bases, and the junction held 7 bases outside the gene matches. Germline CDR1 reads LNHDA; CDR2 reads SQIVND (reference sequence). This CDR3 spans 14 amino acids. This chain's CDR3 is CASRNGLAGREQYF. The CDR3 nucleotides are TGTGCCAGTAGGAATGGACTAGCGGGGCGGGAGCAGTACTTC.

The chain combines TRBV6-5 with TRBJ2-7; 9 bases agree with TRBD1. Germline-derived CDR1 and CDR2 are MNHEY and SVGAGI. The V and J ends lost 10 bases and 5 bases, in that order; junction bases with no gene match: 12. The CDR3 consists of 14 residues. CDR3 residues: CAISTWDREDEQYF. The CDR3 nucleotides read TGTGCCATATCTACTTGGGACAGGGAGGACGAGCAGTACTTC.

Notes on this clone: The identical CDR3 is also encoded by other nucleotide sequences in the sample. The chain couples TRBV5-1 to TRBJ2-7; 8 bases line up with TRBD1. The CDR3 is 14 amino acids. Germline CDR1 and CDR2: SGHRS and YFSETQ. J gave up 7 bases and V 4 bases, and 10 bases lay outside the gene matches. This CDR3 reads CASSDRGPPYEQYF. In DNA form, the CDR3 reads TGCGCCAGCAGCGACAGGGGCCCCCCGTATGAGCAGTACTTC.

The rearrangement joins TRBV19 to TRBJ2-5; 7 positions match TRBD2. The V gene end was trimmed by 4 bases and the J gene end by 4 bases; junction bases not matched to a gene: 6. The CDR3 contains 14 residues. The germline V gene encodes CDR1 LNHDA and CDR2 SQIVND (reference sequence). The CDR3 loop reads CASSTWEGRETQYF. CDR3 sequence (DNA): TGTGCCAGTAGTACCTGGGAGGGAAGAGAGACCCAGTACTTC.

This clone was picked up one time. This chain connects TRBV3-1 (or the pseudogene TRBV3-2) to TRBJ1-3; D remains ambiguous. CDR3 length equals 14 residues. Trimming pared 2 bases from V and 4 bases from J, leaving 9 bases between. Per the germline V gene, CDR1 is LGHDT and CDR2 is YNNKEL (reference sequence). The CDR3 spells CASSQTGFGNTIYF. Here the CDR3 DNA reads TGTGCCAGCAGCCAAACCGGGTTCGGAAACACCATATATTTT.

This chain uses TRBV19 with TRBJ1-4; 8 nucleotides align to TRBD1. V dropped 4 bases and J dropped 8; count of bases not matched to a gene: 12. The germline CDR1 and CDR2 sequences are LNHDA and SQIVND (reference sequence). CDR3 length equals 16 residues. CDR3 nucleotides: TGTGCCAGTAGTAGATACGACAGGGGAAGGGTAGAAAAACTGTTTTTT. Translated: CASSRYDRGRVEKLFF.

V usage is TRBV18 and J usage is TRBJ2-1; TRBD1 is a possible D gene (6 bases). Between the trimmed V and J ends, which lost 3 bases and 6 bases, there was a span of 9 bases. From germline, CDR1 is KGHSH and CDR2 LQKENI. CDR3 length: 13 residues. The CDR3 protein is CASSPTGSNEQFF. Here the CDR3 DNA reads TGTGCCAGCTCACCGACAGGTTCCAATGAGCAGTTCTTC.

For this clone: Germline and junction disagree at one end, which may indicate a read error. The CDR3 region has the DNA TGTGCTAGCAGCTCCGGACTAGCGCGAGGCGATGAGCAGTTCTTC. This translates into CASSSGLARGDEQFF. This chain links TRBV7-7 with TRBJ2-1; 9 bases are shared with TRBD2. The CDR3 spans 15 residues. Germline lookup yields CDR1 SSHAT and CDR2 FNYEAQ (reference sequence).

V gene TRBV25-1 combines with J gene TRBJ1-1; D perhaps matches TRBD1 (5 bases). CDR3 length equals 13 residues. V lost 8 bases and J lost 4, with 14 bases in between. Looked up from germline, CDR1 is MGHDK and CDR2 is SYGVNS. In nucleotides, the CDR3 is TGTGCCAGCTTAACCCCAGGGTCCACTGAAGCTTTCTTT. It is translated as CASLTPGSTEAFF.

This clone was detected once. The J gene is TRBJ1-6, the V gene TRBV3-1 (or the pseudogene TRBV3-2); D might be TRBD1 (5 bases). From germline, CDR1 is LGHDT and CDR2 YNNKEL (reference sequence). This CDR3 contains 19 residues. V lost 1 base and J 1 base, leaving 17 bases between the germline ends. This CDR3 is CASSQALRAWRSYNSPLHF. The CDR3 DNA reads as TGTGCCAGCAGCCAAGCACTCAGGGCCTGGAGATCCTATAATTCACCCCTCCACTTT.

This rearrangement joins TRBV18 to TRBJ1-2; D unresolved. Germline CDR1 is KGHSH and CDR2 is LQKENI. The CDR3 is 11 amino acids. Trimming removed 3 bases from V and 4 bases from J, with 3 bases in between. The CDR3 sequence: CASSPLYGYTF. The CDR3 nucleotides read TGTGCCAGCTCACCCCTCTATGGCTACACCTTC.

The chain links TRBV30 to TRBJ2-5; 7 positions agree with TRBD1. The CDR3 has 13 amino acids. With 2 bases clipped from V and 7 bases from J, the junction kept 7 bases outside the gene matches. CDR1 is GTSNPN and CDR2 is SVGIG in the germline V gene (reference sequence). The CDR3 DNA follows: TGTGCCTGGAGTCCTGACAGGGCTTGGACCCAGTACTTC. Amino acids: CAWSPDRAWTQYF.

This clone has a single count. The rearrangement joins TRBV7-8 to TRBJ1-2; TRBD1 is a possible D gene (6 bases). The V gene's germline CDR1 is SGHVS and CDR2 FQNEAQ. The CDR3 has 18 amino acids. Trimming left V 5 bases short and J 4 bases short, with 26 bases between. This CDR3 reads CASSHNPAKGVGSYGYTF. As DNA, the CDR3 is TGTGCCAGCAGCCACAACCCCGCGAAGGGGGTTGGGAGCTATGGCTACACCTTC.

This rearrangement joins TRBV5-1 to TRBJ1-3; the D is unclear. Trimming pared 0 bases from V and 3 bases from J, leaving 7 bases between. The CDR3 loop spans 14 amino acids. The germline V gene encodes CDR1 SGHRS and CDR2 YFSETQ. For the CDR3, the DNA is TGCGCCAGCAGCTTGGCGGGGAATGGAAACACCATATATTTT. This sequence encodes CASSLAGNGNTIYF.

This chain connects TRBV7-2 to TRBJ2-3, with no clear D. This CDR3 has 14 amino acids. Germline V gene data show CDR1 as SGHTA and CDR2 as FQGNSA. V gave up 6 bases and J gave up 0 bases, with 10 bases separating them. The CDR3 bases are TGTGCCAGCAGTTACAGCCCGAGCACAGATACGCAGTATTTT. This codes for CASSYSPSTDTQYF.

The gene calls are TRBV19 and TRBJ2-2, with D unclear. Trimming took off 3 bases at V and 1 base at J, with 3 bases between the two ends. CDR3 length: 13 amino acids. Germline-derived CDR1 and CDR2 are LNHDA and SQIVND (reference sequence). Here the CDR3 reads CASSILNTGELFF. CDR3 nucleotides: TGTGCCAGTAGTATCTTGAACACCGGGGAGCTGTTTTTT.

V usage is TRBV2 and J usage is TRBJ2-2; weak D call: TRBD1 (6 bases). The V and J ends lost 7 bases and 2 bases respectively, with 14 bases between them. The CDR3 has 15 residues. The germline V gene has CDR1 SNHLY and CDR2 FYNNEI. The CDR3, as DNA: TGTGCCAGCAAACCCGGGACACAAAACACCGGGGAGCTGTTTTTT. This gives the protein CASKPGTQNTGELFF.

The gene calls are TRBV6-5 and TRBJ2-1; 9 bases fit TRBD2. The CDR3 runs 14 residues. V lost 5 bases and J lost 6; bases outside the gene matches: 5. The V gene's germline CDR1 is MNHEY and CDR2 SVGAGI. The CDR3 region is CASSPSGASNEQFF. The CDR3, as DNA: TGTGCCAGCAGTCCTAGCGGGGCTTCCAATGAGCAGTTCTTC.

The chain combines TRBV29-1 with TRBJ2-5; possible D gene TRBD2, 6 bases. Trimming pared 3 bases from V and 2 bases from J, leaving 13 bases between. The CDR3 spans 14 residues. Germline V gene data show CDR1 as SQVTM and CDR2 as ANQGSEA. The DNA of the CDR3 is TGCAGCGTTGATCTGGGGGGAAGACAAGAGACCCAGTACTTC. Amino acid sequence: CSVDLGGRQETQYF.

This clone appeared a single time. DNA of the CDR3: TGTGCCAGCTCACGGGACAGGGATAATTCACCCCTCCACTTT. Translation: CASSRDRDNSPLHF. This sequence joins TRBV18 and TRBJ1-6, with 9 bases lining up with TRBD1. The ends lost 4 bases at V and 5 bases at J; junction bases unmatched: 0. Germline CDR1 KGHSH, CDR2 LQKENI. There are 14 residues in the CDR3.

The CDR3 region is CASSMTGGTYNEQFF. CDR3 bases: TGTGCCAGCAGTATGACGGGAGGGACCTACAATGAGCAGTTCTTC. The chain couples TRBV6-2 or TRBV6-3 to TRBJ2-1; 8 nucleotides agree with TRBD2. V lost 5 bases to trimming and J lost 2 bases; unmatched junction nucleotides: 5. The germline V gene encodes CDR1 MNHEY and CDR2 SVGEGT. CDR3 size: 15 residues.